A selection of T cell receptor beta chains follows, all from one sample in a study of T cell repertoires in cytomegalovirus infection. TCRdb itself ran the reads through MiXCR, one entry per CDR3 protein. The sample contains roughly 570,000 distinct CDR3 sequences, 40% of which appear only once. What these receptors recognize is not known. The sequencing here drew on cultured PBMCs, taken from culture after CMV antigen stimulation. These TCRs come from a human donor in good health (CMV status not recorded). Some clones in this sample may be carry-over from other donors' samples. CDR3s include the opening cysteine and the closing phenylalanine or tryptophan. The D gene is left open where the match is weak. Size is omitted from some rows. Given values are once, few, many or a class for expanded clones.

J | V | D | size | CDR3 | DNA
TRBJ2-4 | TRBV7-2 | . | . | CASSLGRGRDKNIQYF | TGTGCCAGCAGCTTAGGGCGGGGTCGGGACAAAAACATTCAGTACTTC
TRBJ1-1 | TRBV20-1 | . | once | CSASRGEWDTEAFF | TGCAGTGCAAGTAGAGGGGAGTGGGACACTGAAGCTTTCTTT
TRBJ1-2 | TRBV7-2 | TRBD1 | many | CASTPDRGRYGYTF | TGTGCCAGCACCCCGGACAGGGGGCGGTATGGCTACACCTTC
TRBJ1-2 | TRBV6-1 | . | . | CATGAWVGYGYTF | TGTGCCACCGGTGCGTGGGTCGGCTATGGCTACACCTTC
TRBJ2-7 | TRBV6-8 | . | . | CASRATGTFSYEQYF | TGTGCCAGCAGAGCCACCGGGACATTCTCCTACGAGCAGTACTTC
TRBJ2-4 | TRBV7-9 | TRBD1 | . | CASSPGQGAPAGDIQYF | TGTGCCAGCAGCCCGGGGCAGGGGGCCCCGGCCGGGGACATTCAGTACTTC
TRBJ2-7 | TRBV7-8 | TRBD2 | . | CASSLGTSGSAYEQYF | TGTGCCAGCAGCTTGGGGACTAGCGGGAGTGCCTACGAGCAGTACTTC
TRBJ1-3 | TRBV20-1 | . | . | CSARDGTKGGNTIYF | TGCAGTGCTAGAGATGGGACGAAGGGCGGAAACACCATATATTTT
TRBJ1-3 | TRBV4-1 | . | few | CASTAVGSGNTIYF | TGCGCCAGCACCGCGGTAGGGTCTGGAAACACCATATATTTT
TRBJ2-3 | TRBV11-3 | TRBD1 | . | CASSSPGQGLDTQYF | TGTGCCAGCAGCTCCCCGGGACAGGGCTTAGATACGCAGTATTTT
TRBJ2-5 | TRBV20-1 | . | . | CSARDFSGQETQYF | TGCAGTGCTAGAGACTTTAGCGGCCAAGAGACCCAGTACTTC
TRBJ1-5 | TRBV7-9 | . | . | CASSSAGTQPQHF | TGTGCCAGCAGCTCCGCGGGGACTCAGCCCCAGCATTTT
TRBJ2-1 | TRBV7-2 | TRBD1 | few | CASSHTGQNNEQFF | TGTGCCAGCAGCCACACGGGACAGAACAATGAGCAGTTCTTC
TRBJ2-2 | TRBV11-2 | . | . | CASSLDIGNTGELFF | TGTGCCAGCAGCTTAGATATAGGCAACACCGGGGAGCTGTTTTTT
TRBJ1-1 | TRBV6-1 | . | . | CASEEGWENTEAFF | TGTGCCAGCGAGGAGGGTTGGGAGAACACTGAAGCTTTCTTT
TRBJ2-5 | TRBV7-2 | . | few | CASSFRASKETQYF | TGTGCCAGCAGCTTCCGGGCTAGCAAAGAGACCCAGTACTTC
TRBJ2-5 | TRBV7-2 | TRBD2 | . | CASSRTSGRYQETQYF | TGTGCCAGCAGCCGGACTAGCGGGCGATACCAAGAGACCCAGTACTTC
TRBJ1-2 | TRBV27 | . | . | CASRDLRRIGYTF | TGTGCCAGCAGGGACCTCAGACGAATAGGCTACACCTTC
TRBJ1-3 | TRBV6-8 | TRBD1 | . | CASRTRQGPNSGNTIYF | TGTGCCAGCAGGACACGACAGGGTCCCAACTCTGGAAACACCATATATTTT
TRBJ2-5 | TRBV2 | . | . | CASSGLDSQETQYF | TGTGCCAGCAGTGGACTAGATAGTCAAGAGACCCAGTACTTC
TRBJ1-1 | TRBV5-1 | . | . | CASSLTTYTEAFF | TGCGCCAGCAGCTTGACGACTTACACTGAAGCTTTCTTT
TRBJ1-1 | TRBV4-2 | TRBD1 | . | CASGQNRGNTEAFF | TGTGCCAGCGGACAAAACAGGGGTAACACTGAAGCTTTCTTT
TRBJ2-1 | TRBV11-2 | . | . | CASREFGVSSYNEQFF | TGTGCCAGCAGGGAATTTGGAGTGAGCTCCTACAATGAGCAGTTCTTC
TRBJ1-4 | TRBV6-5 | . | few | CASSASRLNEKLFF | TGTGCCAGCAGTGCCTCACGGCTTAATGAAAAACTGTTTTTT
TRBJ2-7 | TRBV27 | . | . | CASSQQTSYEQYF | TGTGCCAGCAGCCAACAGACCTCCTACGAGCAGTACTTC
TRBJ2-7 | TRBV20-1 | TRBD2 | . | CSAPGGATYEQYF | TGCAGTGCTCCCGGGGGGGCCACCTACGAGCAGTACTTC
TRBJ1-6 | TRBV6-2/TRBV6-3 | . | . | CASRLRDPRALHF | TGTGCCAGCAGACTCCGGGACCCGAGGGCCCTCCACTTT
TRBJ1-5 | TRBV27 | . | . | CASSSLKDRGGGQPQHF | TGTGCCAGCAGTTCCCTTAAGGACCGGGGCGGAGGGCAGCCCCAGCATTTT
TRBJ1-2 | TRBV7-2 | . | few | CASSYRQLTTSTSSGYTF | TGTGCCAGCAGCTACCGACAGTTGACCACCAGCACCAGCAGTGGCTACACCTTC
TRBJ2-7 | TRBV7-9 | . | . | CASTVGAGISSYEQYF | TGTGCCAGCACCGTCGGAGCGGGCATATCCTCCTACGAGCAGTACTTC
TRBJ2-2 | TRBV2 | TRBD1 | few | CASSWTGGTGELFF | TGTGCCAGCAGTTGGACAGGGGGCACCGGGGAGCTGTTTTTT